These T cell receptor beta chains were read from a single sample in a study of blood T cell repertoires in COVID-19. Method: immunoSEQ multiplex PCR; TCRdb's copy keeps in-frame clones and lacks some. Here the sample spans about 260,000 clones, around 89% being singletons. Specimen: PBMCs or T cells enriched from blood (not recorded which). Receptor source: a man between 45 and 60 years old who had been exposed to COVID-19. CDR3s include the opening cysteine and the closing phenylalanine or tryptophan. The order of the fields is V gene, clone size, D gene, J gene, CDR3 protein, CDR3 DNA. D genes are given only for firm matches. Clone size is given for some rows only: seen once, a few or many times, or a class if the clone is expanded.

TRBV19,few,TRBD2,TRBJ2-2,CASKRLAGATNTGELFF,TGTGCCAGTAAGAGGCTAGCGGGGGCAACAAACACCGGGGAGCTGTTTTTT
TRBV7-6,.,TRBD1,TRBJ1-1,CASSLDRVLMNTEAFF,TGTGCCAGCAGCCTAGACAGGGTCCTCATGAACACTGAAGCTTTCTTT
TRBV5-1,.,TRBD2,TRBJ2-7,CASSPQAGNYEQYF,TGCGCCAGCAGCCCCCAAGCGGGAAACTACGAGCAGTACTTC
TRBV24-1,.,.,TRBJ2-1,CATSDSRLGIGYNEQFF,TGTGCCACCAGTGATTCCCGACTAGGAATAGGGTACAATGAGCAGTTCTTC
TRBV24-1,.,.,TRBJ1-2,CATSDAPATGENGYTF,TGTGCCACCAGTGATGCACCCGCGACGGGGGAGAATGGCTACACCTTC
TRBV4-1,.,.,TRBJ2-5,CASSRGTAWETQYF,TGCGCCAGCAGCCGCGGGACTGCATGGGAGACCCAGTACTTC
TRBV28,.,.,TRBJ2-2,CASLEGHLRNTGELFF,TGTGCCAGCCTAGAGGGACACCTAAGGAACACCGGGGAGCTGTTTTTT
TRBV5-1,.,TRBD1,TRBJ2-5,CASSTGTVMETQYF,TGCGCCAGCAGCACGGGGACAGTGATGGAGACCCAGTACTTC
TRBV3-1/TRBV3-2,.,.,TRBJ1-3,CASSLMKGNTIYF,TGTGCCAGCAGTCTTATGAAGGGGAACACCATATATTTT
TRBV3-1/TRBV3-2,.,TRBD2,TRBJ2-5,CASSRTSGRRETQYF,TGTGCCAGCAGCCGAACTAGCGGGAGAAGGGAGACCCAGTACTTC
TRBV7-9,once,.,TRBJ1-2,CASSLVGEGGYTF,TGTGCCAGCAGCTTAGTAGGGGAGGGTGGCTACACCTTC
TRBV7-3,.,TRBD1,TRBJ2-1,CASSEGQVHNEQFF,TGTGCCAGCAGCGAAGGACAGGTTCACAATGAGCAGTTCTTC
TRBV5-1,.,TRBD2,TRBJ2-1,CASSLVRREGLSYNEQFF,TGCGCCAGCAGCTTGGTGAGGCGGGAGGGCCTTTCCTACAATGAGCAGTTCTTC
TRBV5-8,.,TRBD1,TRBJ2-7,CASRLTGVDEQYF,TGTGCCAGCAGGTTGACAGGGGTGGACGAGCAGTACTTC
TRBV7-8,.,.,TRBJ1-3,CASSLGASIGGVYF,TGTGCCAGCAGCTTAGGGGCCTCAATCGGGGGGGTATATTTT
TRBV28,once,TRBD2,TRBJ2-1,CASTHGAGGIYNEQFF,TGTGCCAGCACCCATGGGGCGGGGGGGATTTACAATGAGCAGTTCTTC
TRBV19,few,.,TRBJ1-3,CASRHIPGQRNTIYF,TGTGCCAGTAGACATATACCGGGACAAAGAAACACCATATATTTT
TRBV21-1,.,.,TRBJ2-2,CASTSDMRSNTGELFF,TGTGCCAGCACCTCAGACATGAGAAGCAACACCGGGGAGCTGTTTTTT
TRBV2,.,.,TRBJ2-2,CASSETWSGELFF,TGTGCCAGCAGTGAAACGTGGAGCGGGGAGCTGTTTTTT
TRBV28,.,TRBD1,TRBJ1-1,CASSTFGQGNTEAFF,TGTGCCAGCAGTACCTTTGGACAGGGTAACACTGAAGCTTTCTTT